This entry concerns a single TCR beta chain. Antigen: not known. The data originate from a study of early T cells in non-severe SARS-CoV-2 infection. Study observations and caveats: Lookups in VDJdb leaned toward anti-spike CD8 responses and missed private and CD4 specificities.

Individual cDNA molecules received unique molecular identifiers. TCRdb recomputed calls from the 5' RACE reads with MiXCR, one row per CDR3 protein. The sample contains tens of thousands of distinct CDR3 sequences, about 11% of which appear only once. Germline CDR1 is MNHEY and CDR2 is SVGAGI. The CDR3 loop spans 16 amino acids. V was pared by 6 bases and J by 2 bases, with 17 bases between. Here the sequenced sample was whole blood, taken at baseline. This sequence originates from an adult who was a healthcare worker with PCR-confirmed SARS-CoV-2 infection or an uninfected control (not recorded which). The rearrangement uses TRBV6-5 and TRBJ1-5; D is possibly TRBD1 (5 bases). The CDR3 DNA reads as TGTGCCAGCAGGCCTGGGCGGACCAGGGGCAATCAGCCCCAGCATTTT. Amino acid sequence: CASRPGRTRGNQPQHF.